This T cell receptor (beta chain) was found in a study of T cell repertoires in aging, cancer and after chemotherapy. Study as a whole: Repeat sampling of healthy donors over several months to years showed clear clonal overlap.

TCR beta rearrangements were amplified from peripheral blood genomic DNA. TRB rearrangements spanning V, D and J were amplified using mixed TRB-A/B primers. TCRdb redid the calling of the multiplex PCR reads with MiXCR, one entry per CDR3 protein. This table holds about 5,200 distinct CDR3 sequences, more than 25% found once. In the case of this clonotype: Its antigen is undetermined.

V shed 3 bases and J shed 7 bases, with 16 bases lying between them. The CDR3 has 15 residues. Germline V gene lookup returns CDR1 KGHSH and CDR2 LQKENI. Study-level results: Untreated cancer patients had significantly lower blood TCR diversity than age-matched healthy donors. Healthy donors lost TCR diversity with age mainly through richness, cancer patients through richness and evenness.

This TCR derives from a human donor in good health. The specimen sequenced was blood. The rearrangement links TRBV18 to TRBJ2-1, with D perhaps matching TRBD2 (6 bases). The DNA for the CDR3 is TGTGCCAGCTCACCCCGCGCCGACAGCGGGAATGAGCAGTTCTTC. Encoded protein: CASSPRADSGNEQFF.